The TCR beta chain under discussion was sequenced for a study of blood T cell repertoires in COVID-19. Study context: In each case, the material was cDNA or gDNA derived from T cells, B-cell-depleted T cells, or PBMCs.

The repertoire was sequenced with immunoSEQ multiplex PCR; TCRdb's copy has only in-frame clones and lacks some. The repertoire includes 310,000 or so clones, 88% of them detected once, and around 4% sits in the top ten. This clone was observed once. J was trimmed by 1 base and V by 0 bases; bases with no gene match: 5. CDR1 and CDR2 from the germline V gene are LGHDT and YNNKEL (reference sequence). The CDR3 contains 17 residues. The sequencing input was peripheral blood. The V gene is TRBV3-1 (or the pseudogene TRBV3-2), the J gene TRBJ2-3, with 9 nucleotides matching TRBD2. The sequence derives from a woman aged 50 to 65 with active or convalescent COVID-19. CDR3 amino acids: CASSQDGAGGGTDTQYF. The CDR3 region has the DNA TGTGCCAGCAGCCAAGATGGGGCGGGAGGGGGCACAGATACGCAGTATTTT.